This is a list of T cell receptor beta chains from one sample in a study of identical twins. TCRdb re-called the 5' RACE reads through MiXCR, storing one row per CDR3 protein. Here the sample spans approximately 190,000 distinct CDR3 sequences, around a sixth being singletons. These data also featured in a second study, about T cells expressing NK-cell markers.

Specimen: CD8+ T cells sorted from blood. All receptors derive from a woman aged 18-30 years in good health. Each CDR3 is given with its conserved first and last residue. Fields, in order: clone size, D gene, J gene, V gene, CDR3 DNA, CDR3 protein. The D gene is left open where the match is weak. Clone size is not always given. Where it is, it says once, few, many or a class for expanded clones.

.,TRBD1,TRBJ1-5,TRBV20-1,TGCAGTGCTAGATCCACACAGGGGATTAGCAATCAGCCCCAGCATTTT,CSARSTQGISNQPQHF
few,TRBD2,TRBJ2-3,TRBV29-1,TGCAGCGTTGAGAAGCGGGGGACCACAGATACGCAGTATTTT,CSVEKRGTTDTQYF
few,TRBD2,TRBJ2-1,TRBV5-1,TGCGCCAGCAGCCCCCCCTCGCGGGGGTTCCGAAAAGATGAGCAGTTCTTC,CASSPPSRGFRKDEQFF
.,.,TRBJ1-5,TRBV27,TGTGCCAGCGGGTGGTCAAGCAATCAGCCCCAGCATTTT,CASGWSSNQPQHF
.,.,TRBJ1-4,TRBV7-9,TGTGCCAGCAGGCAGATTGATGAAAAACTGTTTTTT,CASRQIDEKLFF
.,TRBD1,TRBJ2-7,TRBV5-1,TGCGCCAGCACTCCGGGACAGGGGATAGCCGAGCAGTACTTC,CASTPGQGIAEQYF
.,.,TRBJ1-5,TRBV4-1,TGCGCCAGCAGCCAAGTAGAAAGGACAGCTCAGCCCCAGCATTTT,CASSQVERTAQPQHF
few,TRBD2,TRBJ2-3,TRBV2,TGTGCCAGCAGTGAATGGTTGGCGGGAGGGCTCGCAGATACGCAGTATTTT,CASSEWLAGGLADTQYF
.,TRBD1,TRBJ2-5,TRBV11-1,TGTGCCAGCAGTTTATACTATTGGACAGGGGGCGCGAAGGGGACCCAGTACTTC,CASSLYYWTGGAKGTQYF
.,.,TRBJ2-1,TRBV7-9,TGTGCCAGCAGCCCCCCGGGCCCTCCCGCCTACAATGAGCAGTTCTTC,CASSPPGPPAYNEQFF
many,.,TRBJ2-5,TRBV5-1,TGCGCCAGCAGCTGGACAGAAGAGACCCAGTACTTC,CASSWTEETQYF
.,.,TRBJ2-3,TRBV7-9,TGTGCCAGTGGGTCGGGGGGCTCCGTTTCAGATACGCAGTATTTT,CASGSGGSVSDTQYF
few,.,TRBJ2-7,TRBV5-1,TGCGCCAGCAGCTTGTACGGGGAGCAGTACTTC,CASSLYGEQYF
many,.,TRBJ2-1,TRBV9,TGTGCCAGCAGCGTAGGAGGATGGGGTGAGCAGTTCTTC,CASSVGGWGEQFF
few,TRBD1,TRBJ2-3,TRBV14,TGTGCCAGCAGCCAGGAACAGGGGGCCGACACAGATACGCAGTATTTT,CASSQEQGADTDTQYF
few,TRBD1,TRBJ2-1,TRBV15,TGTGCCACCAGCAGAGATCTTGGGACAGGGGCCTACAATGAGCAGTTCTTC,CATSRDLGTGAYNEQFF
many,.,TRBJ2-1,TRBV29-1,TGCAGCGTTGAGGGCCGGTACAATGAGCAGTTCTTC,CSVEGRYNEQFF
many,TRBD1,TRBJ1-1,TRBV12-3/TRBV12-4,TGTGCCAGCAGTTTTGGGACAGCAAACACTGAAGCTTTCTTT,CASSFGTANTEAFF
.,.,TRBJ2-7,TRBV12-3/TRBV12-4,TGTGCCAGCAGTTTCGAACGGGGCGCGTCCTACGAGCAGTACTTC,CASSFERGASYEQYF
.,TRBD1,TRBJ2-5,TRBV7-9,TGTGCCAGCAGCCACAGGGACAGCCACCAAGAGACCCAGTACTTC,CASSHRDSHQETQYF
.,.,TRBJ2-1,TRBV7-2,TGTGCCAGCAGCTTAGTAACGTCCCAGCATGAGCAGTTCTTC,CASSLVTSQHEQFF
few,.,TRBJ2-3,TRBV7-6,TGTGCCAGCAGCCTCACTAACACAGATACGCAGTATTTT,CASSLTNTDTQYF